The clone carrying this TCR beta chain was counted at least ten times. The antigen is unknown. Each CDR3 protein gets one entry after TCRdb re-called the 5' RACE reads with MiXCR. The table includes about 240,000 distinct CDR3 sequences, around 9.2% detected once. This entry is derived from a study of CD8 T cells in ankylosing spondylitis. General study findings and limits: A subset of motif variants has previously been described in the synovial fluid and blood of reactive arthritis. It was reported that disease-linked clones were significantly enriched in matched ankylosing spondylitis synovial fluid.

The CDR3 is 12 amino acids. The germline V and J ends were trimmed by 5 bases and 9 bases, with 14 bases remaining between them. Germline values: CDR1 DFQATT, CDR2 SNEGSKA (reference sequence). Sequenced sample: blood, either unsorted or a sorted T cell fraction (not recorded which). The rearrangement uses TRBV20-1 and TRBJ1-5; unclear D gene. This clonotype was sampled from a male donor with ankylosing spondylitis or in good health (not recorded which). The CDR3 is CSALGSRRPQHF. The CDR3 nucleotides read TGCAGTGCTCTCGGGAGCCGTCGGCCCCAGCATTTT.